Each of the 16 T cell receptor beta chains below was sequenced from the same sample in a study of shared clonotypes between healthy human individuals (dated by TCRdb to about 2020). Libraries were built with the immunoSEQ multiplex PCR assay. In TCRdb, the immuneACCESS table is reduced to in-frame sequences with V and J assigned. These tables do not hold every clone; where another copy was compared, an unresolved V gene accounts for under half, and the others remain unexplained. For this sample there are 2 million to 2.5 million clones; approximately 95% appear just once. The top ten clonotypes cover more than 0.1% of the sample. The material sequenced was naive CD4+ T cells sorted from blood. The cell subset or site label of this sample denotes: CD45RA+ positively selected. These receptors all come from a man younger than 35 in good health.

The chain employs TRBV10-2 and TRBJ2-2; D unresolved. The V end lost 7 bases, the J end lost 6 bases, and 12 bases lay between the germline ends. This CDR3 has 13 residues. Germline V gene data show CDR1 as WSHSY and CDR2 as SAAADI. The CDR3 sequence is CASTIEKPGELFF. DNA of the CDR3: TGCGCCAGCACTATTGAGAAGCCCGGGGAGCTGTTTTTT.

Here the CDR3 reads CASRIDNAGRETQYF. For the CDR3, the DNA is TGCGCCAGCAGGATCGACAACGCGGGTCGAGAGACCCAGTACTTC. V and J are TRBV5-1 and TRBJ2-5; D perhaps matches TRBD2 (5 bases). Germline CDR1 and CDR2: SGHRS and YFSETQ. This CDR3 has 15 residues. V was pared by 5 bases and J by 4 bases, with 18 bases between.

CDR3 amino acids: CASSPKRDGYTF. In nucleotides, the CDR3 is TGTGCCAGCTCACCCAAGCGGGATGGCTACACCTTC. The chain joins TRBV18 to TRBJ1-2; D gene ambiguous. The V end lost 3 bases, the J end lost 6 bases, and 8 bases lay between the germline ends. The CDR3 totals 12 residues. Germline CDR1 and CDR2: KGHSH and LQKENI. The variable domain in full, with the rest retrieved from reference TRBV18 and TRBJ1-2, is NAGVMQNPRHLVRRRGQEARLRCSPMKGHSHVYWYRQLPEEGLKFMVYLQKENIIDESGMPKERFSAEFPKEGPSILRIQQVVRGDSAAYFCASSPKRDGYTFGSGTRLTVV.

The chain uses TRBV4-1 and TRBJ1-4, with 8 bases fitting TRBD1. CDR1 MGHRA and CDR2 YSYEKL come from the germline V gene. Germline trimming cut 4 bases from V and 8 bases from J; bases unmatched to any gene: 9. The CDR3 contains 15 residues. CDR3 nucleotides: TGCGCCAGCAGCCTACAGGGGGGGGTGCAAGAAAAACTGTTTTTT. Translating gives CASSLQGGVQEKLFF.

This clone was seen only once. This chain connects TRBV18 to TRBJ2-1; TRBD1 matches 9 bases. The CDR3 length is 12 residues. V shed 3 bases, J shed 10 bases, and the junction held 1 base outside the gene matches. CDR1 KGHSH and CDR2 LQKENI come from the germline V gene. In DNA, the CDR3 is TGTGCCAGCTCACCCGGGACAGGGGAGCAGTTCTTC. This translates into CASSPGTGEQFF.

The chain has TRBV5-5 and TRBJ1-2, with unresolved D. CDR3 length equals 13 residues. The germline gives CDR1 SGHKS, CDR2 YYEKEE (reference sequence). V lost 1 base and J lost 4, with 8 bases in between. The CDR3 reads CASSLRLSYGYTF. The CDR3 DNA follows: TGTGCCAGCAGCTTGAGGCTGTCCTATGGCTACACCTTC.

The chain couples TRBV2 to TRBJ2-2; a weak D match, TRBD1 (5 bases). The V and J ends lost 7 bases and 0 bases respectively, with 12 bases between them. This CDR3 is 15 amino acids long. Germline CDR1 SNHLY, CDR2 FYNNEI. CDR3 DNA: TGTGCCAGCATGACGGCCAGGGCGAACACCGGGGAGCTGTTTTTT. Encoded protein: CASMTARANTGELFF.

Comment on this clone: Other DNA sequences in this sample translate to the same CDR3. The CDR3 here is CASSLGVGVSYEQYF. For the CDR3, the DNA is TGCGCCAGCAGTTTAGGGGTGGGCGTTTCCTACGAGCAGTACTTC. The chain employs TRBV5-1 and TRBJ2-7; D might be TRBD1 (5 bases). The CDR3 contains 15 residues. CDR1 is SGHRS and CDR2 is YFSETQ in the germline V gene. With 5 bases removed from V and 1 base from J, the gap between germline ends came to 16 bases.

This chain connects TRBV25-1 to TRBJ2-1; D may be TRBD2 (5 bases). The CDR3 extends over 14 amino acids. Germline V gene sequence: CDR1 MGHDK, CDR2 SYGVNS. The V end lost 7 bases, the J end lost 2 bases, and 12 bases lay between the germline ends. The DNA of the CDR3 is TGTGCCAGCATTGGCAGGAGGACCTACAATGAGCAGTTCTTC. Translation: CASIGRRTYNEQFF.

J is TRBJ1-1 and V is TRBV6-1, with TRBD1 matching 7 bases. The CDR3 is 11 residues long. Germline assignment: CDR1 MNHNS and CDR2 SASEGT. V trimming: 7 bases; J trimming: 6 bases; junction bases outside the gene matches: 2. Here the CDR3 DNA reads TGTGCCAGCACAGGGGGAGCTGAAGCTTTCTTT. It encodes CASTGGAEAFF.

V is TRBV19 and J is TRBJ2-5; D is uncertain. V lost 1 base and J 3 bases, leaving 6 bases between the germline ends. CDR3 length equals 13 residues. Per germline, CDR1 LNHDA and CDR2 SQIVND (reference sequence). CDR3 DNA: TGTGCCAGTAGTATAGGCAGAAAAGAGACCCAGTACTTC. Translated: CASSIGRKETQYF.

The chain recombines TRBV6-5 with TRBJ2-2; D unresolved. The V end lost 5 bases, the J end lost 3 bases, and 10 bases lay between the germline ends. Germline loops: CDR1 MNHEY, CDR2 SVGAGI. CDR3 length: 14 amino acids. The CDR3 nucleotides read TGTGCCAGCAGTCGGCAGGAGCACACCGGGGAGCTGTTTTTT. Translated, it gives CASSRQEHTGELFF.

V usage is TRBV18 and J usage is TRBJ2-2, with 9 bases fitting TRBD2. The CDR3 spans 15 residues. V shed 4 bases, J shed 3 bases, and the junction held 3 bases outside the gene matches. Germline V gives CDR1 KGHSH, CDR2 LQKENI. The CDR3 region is CASSQLAGDTGELFF. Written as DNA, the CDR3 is TGTGCCAGCTCACAACTAGCGGGCGACACCGGGGAGCTGTTTTTT.

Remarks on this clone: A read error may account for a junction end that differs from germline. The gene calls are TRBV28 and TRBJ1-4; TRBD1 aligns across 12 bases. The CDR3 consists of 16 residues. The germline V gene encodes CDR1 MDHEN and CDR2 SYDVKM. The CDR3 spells CASSPAGTGGNVKLFF. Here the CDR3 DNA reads TGTGCCAGCAGTCCCGCCGGGACAGGGGGCAATGTAAAACTGTTTTTT.

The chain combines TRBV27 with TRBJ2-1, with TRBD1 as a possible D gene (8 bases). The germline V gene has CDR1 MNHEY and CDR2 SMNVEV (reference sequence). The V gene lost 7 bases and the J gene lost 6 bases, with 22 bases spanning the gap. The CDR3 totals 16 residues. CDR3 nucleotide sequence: TGTGCCAGCACCCAACGGGGAACAGGGGGGGGCAATGAGCAGTTCTTC. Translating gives CASTQRGTGGGNEQFF.

CDR3 in amino acids: CASSLQASSYEQYF. The CDR3 nucleotides read TGCGCCAGCAGCTTGCAGGCAAGCTCCTACGAGCAGTACTTC. The chain has TRBV5-1 and TRBJ2-7; D not certain. CDR3 length equals 14 residues. Between the trimmed V and J ends, which lost 1 base and 0 bases, there was a span of 8 bases. CDR1 is SGHRS, CDR2 YFSETQ, per germline.